This T cell receptor (beta chain) is drawn from a study of control samples from healthy donors and cancer patients. Only one count was recorded for this clone. This table comes from immunoSEQ multiplex PCR, and its TCRdb copy is limited to in-frame clones, with some not included. This table holds 150,000 or so clones, about 91% found once. This CDR3 contains 13 residues. V lost 10 bases and J lost 1, with 10 bases in between. Germline V lookup: CDR1 LNHDA, CDR2 SQIVND (reference sequence). Sequencing was carried out using blood. V usage is TRBV19 and J usage is TRBJ2-2; D gene ambiguous. The TCR was taken from a man aged 18-30 years in good health. This CDR3 reads CATGWENTGELFF. CDR3 bases: TGTGCCACAGGCTGGGAGAACACCGGGGAGCTGTTTTTT.